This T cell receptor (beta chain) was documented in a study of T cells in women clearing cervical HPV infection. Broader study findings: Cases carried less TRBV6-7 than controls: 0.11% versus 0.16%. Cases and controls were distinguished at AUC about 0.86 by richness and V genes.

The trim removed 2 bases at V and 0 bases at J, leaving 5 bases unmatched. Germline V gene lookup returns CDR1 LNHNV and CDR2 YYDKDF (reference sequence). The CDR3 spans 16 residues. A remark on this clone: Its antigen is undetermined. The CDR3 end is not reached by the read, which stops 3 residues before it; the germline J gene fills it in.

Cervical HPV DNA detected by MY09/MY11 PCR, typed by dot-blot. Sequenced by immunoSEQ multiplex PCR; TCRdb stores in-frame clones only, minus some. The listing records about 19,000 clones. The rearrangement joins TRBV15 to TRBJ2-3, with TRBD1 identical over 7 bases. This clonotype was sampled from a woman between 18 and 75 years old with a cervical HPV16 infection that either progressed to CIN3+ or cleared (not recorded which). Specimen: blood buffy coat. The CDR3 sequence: CATSRIRDSSTDTQYF. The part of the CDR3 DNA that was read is TGTGCCACCAGCAGAATCCGGGACAGTAGCACAGATACG. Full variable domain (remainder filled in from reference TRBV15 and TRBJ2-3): DAMVIQNPRYQVTQFGKPVTLSCSQTLNHNVMYWYQQKSSQAPKLLFHYYDKDFNNEADTPDNFQSRRPNTSFCFLDIRSPGLGDTAMYLCATSRIRDSSTDTQYFGPGTRLTVL.